This T cell receptor beta chain derives from a study of siplizumab effects on memory and regulatory T cells. Study-level results: Suppressive function of proliferating Tregs from siplizumab cultures was not confirmed. Apparently key alloresponse contributors, naive T cells also seemed more diverse than memory cells.

Libraries were prepared by immunoSEQ multiplex PCR; TCRdb keeps only in-frame clonotypes and omits some of them. The sample contains roughly 97,000 clones, about 94% of which appear only once. With regard to this clone: Its matching antigen is unknown.

The source is a human donor in good health. The sample consisted of Tregs sorted from blood.

The CDR3 protein is CASSSRTGVNYGYTF. CDR3 sequence (DNA): TGTGCCAGCAGCTCACGGACAGGGGTAAACTATGGCTACACCTTC. This chain uses TRBV5-5 with TRBJ1-2; TRBD1 aligns across 9 bases. Germline CDR1 SGHKS, CDR2 YYEKEE (reference sequence). The CDR3 has 15 residues. V was clipped by 3 bases and J by 2 bases; unmatched bases: 5.